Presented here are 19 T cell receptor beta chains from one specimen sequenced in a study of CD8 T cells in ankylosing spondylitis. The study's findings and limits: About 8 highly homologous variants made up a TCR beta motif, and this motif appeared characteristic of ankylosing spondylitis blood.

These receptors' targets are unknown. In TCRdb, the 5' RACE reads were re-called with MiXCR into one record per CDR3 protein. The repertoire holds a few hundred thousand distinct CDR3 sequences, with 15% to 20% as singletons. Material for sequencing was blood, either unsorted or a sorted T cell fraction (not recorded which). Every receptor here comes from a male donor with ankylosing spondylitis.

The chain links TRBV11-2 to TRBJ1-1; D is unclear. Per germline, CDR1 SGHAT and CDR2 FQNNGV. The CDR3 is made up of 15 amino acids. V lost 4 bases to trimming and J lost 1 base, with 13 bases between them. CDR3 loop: CASSSPWSGNTEAFF. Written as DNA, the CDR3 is TGTGCCAGCAGCTCCCCCTGGTCAGGGAACACTGAAGCTTTCTTT.

Written as DNA, the CDR3 is TGTGCCAGCAGGGAGGGACGGTCGAACTATGGCTACACCTTC. Translation: CASREGRSNYGYTF. J is TRBJ1-2 and V is TRBV2; D possibly corresponds to TRBD1 (5 bases). CDR3 size: 14 residues. Germline V CDR1 and CDR2: SNHLY, FYNNEI. The ends were cut back, 6 bases at V and 2 bases at J, with 13 bases in the middle.

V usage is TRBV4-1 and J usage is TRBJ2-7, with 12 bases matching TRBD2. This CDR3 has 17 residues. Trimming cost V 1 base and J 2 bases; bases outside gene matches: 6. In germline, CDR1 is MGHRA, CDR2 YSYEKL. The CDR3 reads CASSQVMASGGAYEQYF. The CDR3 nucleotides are TGCGCCAGCAGCCAAGTGATGGCTAGCGGGGGGGCCTACGAGCAGTACTTC.

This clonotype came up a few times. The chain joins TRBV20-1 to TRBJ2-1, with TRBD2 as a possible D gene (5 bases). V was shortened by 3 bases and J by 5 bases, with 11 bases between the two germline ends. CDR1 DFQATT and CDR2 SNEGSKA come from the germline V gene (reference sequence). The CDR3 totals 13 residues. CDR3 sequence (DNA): TGCAGTGCTAGTGGGCGGGTAAACAATGAGCAGTTCTTC. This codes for CSASGRVNNEQFF.

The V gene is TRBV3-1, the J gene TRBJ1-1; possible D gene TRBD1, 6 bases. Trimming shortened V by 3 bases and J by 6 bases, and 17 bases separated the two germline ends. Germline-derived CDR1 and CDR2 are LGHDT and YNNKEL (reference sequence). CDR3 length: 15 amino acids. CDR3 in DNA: TGTGCCAGCAGCCACCGGGGGGCAGCCGACGCTGAAGCTTTCTTT. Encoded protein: CASSHRGAADAEAFF.

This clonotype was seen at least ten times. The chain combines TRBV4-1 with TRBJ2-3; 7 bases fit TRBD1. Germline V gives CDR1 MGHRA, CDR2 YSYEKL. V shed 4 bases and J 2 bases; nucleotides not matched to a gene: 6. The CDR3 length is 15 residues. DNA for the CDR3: TGCGCCAGCAGCCTCCGGGACAGCCTCACAGATACGCAGTATTTT. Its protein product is CASSLRDSLTDTQYF.

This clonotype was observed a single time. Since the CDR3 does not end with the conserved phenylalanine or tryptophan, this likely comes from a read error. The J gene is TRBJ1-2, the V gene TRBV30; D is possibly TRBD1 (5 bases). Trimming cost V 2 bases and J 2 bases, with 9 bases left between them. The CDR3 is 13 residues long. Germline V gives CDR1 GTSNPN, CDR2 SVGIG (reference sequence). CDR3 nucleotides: TGTGCCTGGAGTTGGGGCGGAAACTATGGCTACACCATC. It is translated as CAWSWGGNYGYTI.

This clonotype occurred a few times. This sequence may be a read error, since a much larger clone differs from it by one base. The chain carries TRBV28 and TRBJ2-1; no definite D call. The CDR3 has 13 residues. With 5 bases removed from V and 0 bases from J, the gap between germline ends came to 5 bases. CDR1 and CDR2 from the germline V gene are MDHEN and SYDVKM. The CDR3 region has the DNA TGTGCCAGCAGTACGAGCTCCTACAATGAGCAGTTCTTC. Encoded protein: CASSTSSYNEQFF.

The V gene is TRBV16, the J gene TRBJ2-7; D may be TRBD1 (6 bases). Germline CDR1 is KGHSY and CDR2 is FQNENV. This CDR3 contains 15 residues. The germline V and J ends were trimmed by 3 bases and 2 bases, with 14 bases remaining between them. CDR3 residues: CASSHPTAGAYEQYF. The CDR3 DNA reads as TGTGCCAGCAGCCACCCAACCGCAGGGGCCTACGAGCAGTACTTC. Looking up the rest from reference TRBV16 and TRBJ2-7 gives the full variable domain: GEEVAQTPKHLVRGEGQKAKLYCAPIKGHSYVFWYQQVLKNEFKFLISFQNENVFDETGMPKERFSAKCLPNSPCSLEIQATKLEDSAVYFCASSHPTAGAYEQYFGPGTRLTVT.

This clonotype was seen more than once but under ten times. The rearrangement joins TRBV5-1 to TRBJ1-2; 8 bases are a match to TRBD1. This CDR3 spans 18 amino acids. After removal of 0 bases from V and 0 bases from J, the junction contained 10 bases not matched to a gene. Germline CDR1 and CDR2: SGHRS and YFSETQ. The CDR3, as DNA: TGCGCCAGCAGCTTGGAGCAGGGGGCAAGGGGATCTAACTATGGCTACACCTTC. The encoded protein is CASSLEQGARGSNYGYTF.

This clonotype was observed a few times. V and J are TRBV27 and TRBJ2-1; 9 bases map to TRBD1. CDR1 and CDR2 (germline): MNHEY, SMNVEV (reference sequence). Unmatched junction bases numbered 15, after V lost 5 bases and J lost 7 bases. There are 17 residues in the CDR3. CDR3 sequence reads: CASSPLPGQGEKNEQFF. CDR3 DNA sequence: TGTGCCAGCAGTCCCCTTCCGGGACAGGGAGAAAAAAATGAGCAGTTCTTC.

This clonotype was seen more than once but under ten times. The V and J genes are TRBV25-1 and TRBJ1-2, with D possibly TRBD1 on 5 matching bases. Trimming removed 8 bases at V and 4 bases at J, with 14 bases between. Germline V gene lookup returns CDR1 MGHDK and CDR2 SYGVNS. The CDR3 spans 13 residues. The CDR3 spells CASSIGGTYGYTF. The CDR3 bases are TGTGCCAGCTCTATCGGGGGTACCTATGGCTACACCTTC.

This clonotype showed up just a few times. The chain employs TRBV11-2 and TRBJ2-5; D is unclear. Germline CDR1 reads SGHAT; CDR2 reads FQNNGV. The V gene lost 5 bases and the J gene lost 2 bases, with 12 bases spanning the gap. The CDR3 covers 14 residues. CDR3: CASSPEKNQETQYF. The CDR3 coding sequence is TGTGCCAGCAGCCCCGAGAAGAATCAAGAGACCCAGTACTTC.

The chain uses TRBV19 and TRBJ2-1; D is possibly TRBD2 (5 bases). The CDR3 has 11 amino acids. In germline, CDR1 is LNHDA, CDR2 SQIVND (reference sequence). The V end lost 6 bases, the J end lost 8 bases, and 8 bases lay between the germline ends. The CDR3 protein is CASSQRDEQFF. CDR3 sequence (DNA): TGTGCCAGTAGCCAGAGGGATGAGCAGTTCTTC.

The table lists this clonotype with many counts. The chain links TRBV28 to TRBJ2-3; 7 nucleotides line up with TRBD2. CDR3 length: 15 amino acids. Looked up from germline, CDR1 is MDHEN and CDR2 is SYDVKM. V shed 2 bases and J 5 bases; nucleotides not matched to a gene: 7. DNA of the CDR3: TGTGCCAGCAGTTTAGGCGGGAGAGTTGGAGATACGCAGTATTTT. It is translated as CASSLGGRVGDTQYF.

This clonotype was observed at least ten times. CDR3 coding DNA: TGCGCCAGCAGTGAGTCGGGTTTTGATGTGGTCGGCGACAGCGGGGAGCTGTTTTTT. Residues: CASSESGFDVVGDSGELFF. The J gene is TRBJ2-2, the V gene TRBV10-2, with a tentative D call TRBD1 (5 bases). The CDR3 spans 19 residues. In germline, CDR1 is WSHSY, CDR2 SAAADI. Trimming left V 0 bases short and J 7 bases short, with 24 bases between.

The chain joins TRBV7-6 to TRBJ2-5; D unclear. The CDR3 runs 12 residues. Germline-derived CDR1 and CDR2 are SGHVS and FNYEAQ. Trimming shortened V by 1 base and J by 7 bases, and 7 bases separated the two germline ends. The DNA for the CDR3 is TGTGCCAGCAGCTTAGGAGACTGGACCCAGTACTTC. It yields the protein CASSLGDWTQYF.

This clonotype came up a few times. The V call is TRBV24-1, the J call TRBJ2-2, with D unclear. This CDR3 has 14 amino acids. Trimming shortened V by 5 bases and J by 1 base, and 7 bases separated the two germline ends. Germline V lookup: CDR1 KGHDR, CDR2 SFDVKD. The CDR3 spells CATSVGLNTGELFF. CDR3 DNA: TGTGCCACCAGTGTTGGGCTGAACACCGGGGAGCTGTTTTTT.

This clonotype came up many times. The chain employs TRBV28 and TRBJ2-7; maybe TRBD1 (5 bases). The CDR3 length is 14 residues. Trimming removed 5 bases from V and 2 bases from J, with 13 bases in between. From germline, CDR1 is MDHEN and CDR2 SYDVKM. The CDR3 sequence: CASSVQGTPYEQYF. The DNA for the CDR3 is TGTGCCAGCAGTGTCCAGGGTACCCCCTACGAGCAGTACTTC.